Listed here are 22 T cell receptor beta chains from one sample, sequenced in a study of vaccination effects on CD4 cells after COVID-19. Libraries were prepared by immunoSEQ multiplex PCR; TCRdb keeps only in-frame clonotypes and omits some of them. The table shows about 65,000 clones, with approximately 79% occurring only once. For these TCRs, the target antigens are not known. Antigen-specific CD4+ T cell clonotypes were called by their expansion after viral peptide-pool culture in ViraFEST. Having been cultured for 9 to 11 days, the cells underwent CD4+ T cell isolation. Nucleocapsid antibody tests were negative, and the vaccine recipients had no prior SARS-CoV-2 infection. Sequenced material: CD4+ T cells from PBMCs cultured with HCoV-NL63 spike peptides, taken before COVID-19 vaccination. Every receptor here comes from a human donor who received a COVID-19 vaccine.

This clone showed up just once. This chain uses TRBV2 with TRBJ2-3, with TRBD2 matching 11 bases. The V gene end was trimmed by 6 bases and the J gene end by 1 base; junction bases not matched to a gene: 6. This CDR3 spans 16 amino acids. Germline values: CDR1 SNHLY, CDR2 FYNNEI. This CDR3 is CASRLTSGARTDTQYF. The CDR3 nucleotides read TGTGCCAGCAGACTGACTAGCGGGGCCCGCACAGATACGCAGTATTTT.

This clone came up a few times. DNA for the CDR3: TGTGCCAGCAGCTTTGCAGGGGGTGTTGAAGCTTTCTTT. The encoded protein is CASSFAGGVEAFF. The gene calls are TRBV7-9 and TRBJ1-1, with 7 positions matching TRBD1. V gave up 3 bases and J gave up 7 bases; unmatched junction bases: 5. The germline gives CDR1 SEHNR, CDR2 FQNEAQ (reference sequence). The CDR3 is made up of 13 amino acids.

The chain has TRBV7-2 and TRBJ1-2; the D is unclear. Germline V CDR1 and CDR2: SGHTA, FQGNSA. The CDR3 has 14 residues. The germline V and J ends were trimmed by 3 bases and 8 bases, with 16 bases remaining between them. The CDR3 bases are TGTGCCAGCAGCTTGGGAAGATGGACTTGGGGCTACACCTTC. This translates into CASSLGRWTWGYTF.

The V gene is TRBV6-2 or TRBV6-3, the J gene TRBJ1-4; 9 positions agree with TRBD1. The CDR3 is 15 amino acids. Losses at the gene ends were 0 bases for V and 8 bases for J; bases not matched to a gene: 4. CDR1 is MNHEY, CDR2 SVGEGT, per germline. Here the CDR3 DNA reads TGTGCCAGCAGTTACTCGGACAGGGGTAGGGAAAAACTGTTTTTT. Translating gives CASSYSDRGREKLFF.

The chain joins TRBV5-5 to TRBJ2-5; D is undetermined. Trimming stripped 2 bases from V and 3 bases from J, with 5 bases between. The CDR3 has 12 amino acids. Germline lookup yields CDR1 SGHKS and CDR2 YYEKEE (reference sequence). CDR3 DNA sequence: TGTGCCAGCAGCTTTCACGAAGAGACCCAGTACTTC. Its translation: CASSFHEETQYF.

J is TRBJ1-2 and V is TRBV3-1 (or the pseudogene TRBV3-2); D is undetermined. The CDR3 consists of 12 residues. Germline CDR1 and CDR2: LGHDT and YNNKEL (reference sequence). Trimming shortened V by 0 bases and J by 4 bases, and 3 bases separated the two germline ends. The CDR3 here is CASSQDRYGYTF. In nucleotides, the CDR3 is TGTGCCAGCAGCCAAGACCGCTATGGCTACACCTTC.

The J gene is TRBJ2-2, the V gene TRBV19, with D perhaps TRBD2 (6 bases). The CDR3 runs 16 residues. Between the trimmed V and J ends, which lost 9 bases and 4 bases, there was a span of 21 bases. CDR1 is LNHDA, CDR2 SQIVND, per germline (reference sequence). CDR3 nucleotides: TGTGCCAGAGCCCCCCTCCAGGCTAGCGCCACCGGGGAGCTGTTTTTT. Translating it yields CARAPLQASATGELFF.

The chain recombines TRBV18 with TRBJ1-1; the D gene is possibly TRBD1 (5 bases). CDR3 length: 14 amino acids. CDR1 is KGHSH, CDR2 LQKENI, per germline. Trimming took 2 bases from V and 1 from J, leaving 8 bases between them. The CDR3 sequence: CASSPSRANTEAFF. CDR3 sequence (DNA): TGTGCCAGCTCACCATCCAGGGCGAACACTGAAGCTTTCTTT.

V gene TRBV5-1 combines with J gene TRBJ2-1; D gene ambiguous. From germline, CDR1 is SGHRS and CDR2 YFSETQ. The CDR3 length is 14 residues. The V and J ends lost 1 base and 4 bases respectively, with 9 bases between them. CDR3: CASSLLQPYNEQFF. The CDR3 DNA reads TGCGCCAGCAGCTTGCTACAGCCATACAATGAGCAGTTCTTC.

This clone was counted a few times. V and J are TRBV5-1 and TRBJ2-1, with TRBD1 identical over 8 bases. Germline-derived CDR1 and CDR2 are SGHRS and YFSETQ. The CDR3 consists of 16 residues. Trimming removed 1 base from V and 6 bases from J; junction bases left unmatched: 9. For the CDR3, the DNA is TGCGCCAGCAGCTTGTACGGGACAGGTACTTCCAATGAGCAGTTCTTC. It encodes CASSLYGTGTSNEQFF.

The V and J genes are TRBV11-2 and TRBJ1-2; the D gene is possibly TRBD1 (6 bases). The length of the CDR3 is 13 residues. In germline, CDR1 is SGHAT, CDR2 FQNNGV. The germline V and J ends were trimmed by 1 base and 7 bases, with 10 bases remaining between them. The CDR3 DNA sequence: TGTGCCAGCAGCTTAGTCGGGACAAGTGGCTACACCTTC. As protein: CASSLVGTSGYTF.

This clone has more than one count but fewer than ten. V and J are TRBV5-1 and TRBJ1-6, with 7 bases identical to TRBD1. Germline lookup yields CDR1 SGHRS and CDR2 YFSETQ. After removal of 5 bases from V and 10 bases from J, the junction contained 6 bases not matched to a gene. This CDR3 region has 13 residues. This CDR3 reads CASREDRPSPLHF. CDR3 coding DNA: TGCGCCAGCAGGGAGGACAGGCCGTCACCCCTCCACTTT.

V gene TRBV24-1 combines with J gene TRBJ1-3; 12 positions agree with TRBD1. J was trimmed by 4 bases and V by 4 bases; bases with no gene match: 4. From germline, CDR1 is KGHDR and CDR2 SFDVKD. This CDR3 contains 16 residues. CDR3 loop: CATSEGTGGPGNTIYF. The CDR3 DNA reads TGTGCCACCAGTGAGGGGACAGGGGGCCCAGGAAACACCATATATTTT.

This clone was seen only a few times. The chain is built from TRBV2 and TRBJ2-2, with TRBD1 identical over 7 bases. Germline V CDR1 and CDR2: SNHLY, FYNNEI. Losses at the gene ends were 8 bases for V and 1 base for J; bases not matched to a gene: 4. CDR3 length: 14 residues. The CDR3 DNA follows: TGTGCCAGCGGAACAGGGGAGAACACCGGGGAGCTGTTTTTT. Translated, it gives CASGTGENTGELFF. The whole variable domain, filled in from reference TRBV2 and TRBJ2-2, reads EPEVTQTPSHQVTQMGQEVILRCVPISNHLYFYWYRQILGQKVEFLVSFYNNEISEKSEIFDDQFSVERPDGSNFTLKIRSTKLEDSAMYFCASGTGENTGELFFGEGSRLTVL.

The chain couples TRBV14 to TRBJ1-2, with a possible D match to TRBD1 (6 bases). V was cut by 4 bases and J by 2 bases, with 14 bases left in between. Germline V gives CDR1 SGHDN, CDR2 FVKESK. There are 15 residues in the CDR3. In nucleotides, the CDR3 is TGTGCCAGCAGCCGGATCTCAGGGGAAAACTATGGCTACACCTTC. It encodes CASSRISGENYGYTF.

The J gene is TRBJ1-5, the V gene TRBV19, with D tentatively TRBD1 (6 bases). The V and J ends lost 3 bases and 3 bases respectively, with 15 bases between them. CDR1 LNHDA and CDR2 SQIVND come from the germline V gene (reference sequence). The CDR3 spans 16 residues. CDR3 loop: CASSIGQGYDNQPQHF. The DNA for the CDR3 is TGTGCCAGTAGTATTGGGCAGGGGTATGACAATCAGCCCCAGCATTTT.

The table lists this clone with a few counts. The chain is built from TRBV10-3 and TRBJ2-7; 8 bases align to TRBD2. The CDR3 loop spans 14 amino acids. The germline V gene encodes CDR1 ENHRY and CDR2 SYGVKD. J lost 9 bases, V lost 5 bases, and 12 bases had no gene match. The CDR3 region has the DNA TGTGCCATCAGTCCGGGACTAGGGGAGGCGCGGCAGTACGTC. It specifies CAISPGLGEARQYV.

J is TRBJ1-1 and V is TRBV9; D gene uncertain. Trimming took off 4 bases at V and 2 bases at J, with 12 bases between the two ends. The CDR3 has 14 amino acids. Germline CDR1 reads SGDLS; CDR2 reads YYNGEE. In DNA form, the CDR3 reads TGTGCCAGCAGCTTTACCCCCCTAAACACTGAAGCTTTCTTT. This encodes CASSFTPLNTEAFF.

The chain recombines TRBV18 with TRBJ2-2; D is unclear. The V gene's germline CDR1 is KGHSH and CDR2 LQKENI. CDR3 length: 14 residues. Deletions cut 6 bases from V and 4 bases from J, with 12 bases between. The DNA for the CDR3 is TGTGCCAGCTCCGGGTCGGCAGGCACCGGGGAGCTGTTTTTT. Amino acid sequence: CASSGSAGTGELFF.

This chain joins TRBV18 and TRBJ2-3; 10 bases align to TRBD1. V lost 3 bases, J lost 4 bases, and 4 bases stayed unmatched. This CDR3 comprises 15 residues. Germline V gives CDR1 KGHSH, CDR2 LQKENI. The CDR3 DNA is TGTGCCAGCTCACCGACAGGGGGCCGTCCAGATACGCAGTATTTT. Amino acids: CASSPTGGRPDTQYF.

The chain combines TRBV7-8 with TRBJ2-5; D remains unclear. This CDR3 has 13 amino acids. Per germline, CDR1 SGHVS and CDR2 FQNEAQ. V was pared by 3 bases and J by 6 bases, with 11 bases between. In DNA, the CDR3 is TGTGCCAGCAGCTTCGGGCAGCTGAAGACCCAGTACTTC. Residues: CASSFGQLKTQYF.

V usage is TRBV6-5 and J usage is TRBJ2-7; a possible D gene is TRBD2 (5 bases). The germline V gene has CDR1 MNHEY and CDR2 SVGAGI. The CDR3 sequence is 12 residues long. The germline V and J ends were trimmed by 6 bases and 2 bases, with 8 bases remaining between them. The CDR3 reads CASRDWTYEQYV. The CDR3 DNA sequence: TGTGCCAGCAGGGACTGGACCTACGAGCAGTACGTC.